This entry concerns a single TCR beta chain. This entry is derived from a study of blood T cell repertoires in COVID-19. Study context: The analysed material was cDNA or gDNA that came from T cells, B-cell-depleted T cells, or PBMCs.

Germline V gene lookup returns CDR1 SGHTA and CDR2 FQGTGA. The CDR3 contains 15 residues. The V and J ends lost 5 bases and 0 bases, in that order; junction bases with no gene match: 4. Under the authors' procedure: From reference gene primer amplification, estimates of nucleated cell counts were derived. Clones were sequenced by immunoSEQ multiplex PCR, and TCRdb holds only the in-frame ones, with some missing. That table is the source of V, J and clone size, and D and trimming were worked out from the DNA. The sample records approximately 90,000 clones, 88% being singletons. Material for sequencing was peripheral blood. The sequence was collected from a man aged 55-75 years with acute or convalescent COVID-19. The chain combines TRBV7-3 with TRBJ2-5, with TRBD1 matching over 9 bases. The CDR3 DNA reads TGTGCCAGCAGCATCGGGGACAGGGACCAAGAGACCCAGTACTTC. Residues: CASSIGDRDQETQYF.